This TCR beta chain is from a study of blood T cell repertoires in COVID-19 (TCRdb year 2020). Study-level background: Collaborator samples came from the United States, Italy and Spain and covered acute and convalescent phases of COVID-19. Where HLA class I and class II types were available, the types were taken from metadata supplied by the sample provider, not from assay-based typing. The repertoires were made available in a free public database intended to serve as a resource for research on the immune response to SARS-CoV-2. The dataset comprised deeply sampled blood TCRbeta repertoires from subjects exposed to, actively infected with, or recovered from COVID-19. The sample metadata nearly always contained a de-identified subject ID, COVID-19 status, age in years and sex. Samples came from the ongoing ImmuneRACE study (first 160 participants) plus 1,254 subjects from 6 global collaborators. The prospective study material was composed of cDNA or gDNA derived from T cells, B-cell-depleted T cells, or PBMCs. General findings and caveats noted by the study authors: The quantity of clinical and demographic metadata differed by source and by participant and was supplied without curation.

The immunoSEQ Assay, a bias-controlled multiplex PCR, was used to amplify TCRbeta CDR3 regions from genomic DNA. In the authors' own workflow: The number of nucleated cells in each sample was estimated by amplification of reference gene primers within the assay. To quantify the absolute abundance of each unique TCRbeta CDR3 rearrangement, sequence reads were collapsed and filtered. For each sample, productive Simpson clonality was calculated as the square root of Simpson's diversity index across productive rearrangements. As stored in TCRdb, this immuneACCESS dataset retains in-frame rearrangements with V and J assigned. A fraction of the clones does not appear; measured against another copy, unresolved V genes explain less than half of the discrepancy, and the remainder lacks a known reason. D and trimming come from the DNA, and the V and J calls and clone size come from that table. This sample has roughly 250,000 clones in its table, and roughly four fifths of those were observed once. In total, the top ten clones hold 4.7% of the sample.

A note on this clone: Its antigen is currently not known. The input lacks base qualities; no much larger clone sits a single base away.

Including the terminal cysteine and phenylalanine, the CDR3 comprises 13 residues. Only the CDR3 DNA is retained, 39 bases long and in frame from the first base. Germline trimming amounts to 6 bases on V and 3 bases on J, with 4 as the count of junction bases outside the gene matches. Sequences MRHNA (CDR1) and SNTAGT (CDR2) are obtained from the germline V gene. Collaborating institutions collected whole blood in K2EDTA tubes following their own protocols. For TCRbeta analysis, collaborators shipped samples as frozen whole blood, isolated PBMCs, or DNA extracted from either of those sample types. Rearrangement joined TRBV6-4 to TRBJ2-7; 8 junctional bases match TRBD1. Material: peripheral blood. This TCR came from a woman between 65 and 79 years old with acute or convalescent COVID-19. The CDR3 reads CASSLGQGYEQYF. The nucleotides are TGTGCCAGCAGCCTCGGACAGGGCTACGAGCAGTACTTC.